One and the same sample provided the 4 T cell receptor beta chains below, sequenced in a study of blood T cell repertoires in COVID-19. The assay was immunoSEQ multiplex PCR, and TCRdb's table has in-frame clones only and misses some. The repertoire holds roughly 200,000 clones, with approximately 80% as singletons. Sequencing was carried out using peripheral blood. All receptors come from a woman older than 75 with COVID-19, enrolled during active disease.

The J gene is TRBJ1-1, the V gene TRBV5-5, with 9 nucleotides matching TRBD1. The CDR3 is 15 residues long. Unmatched junction bases numbered 2, after V lost 2 bases and J lost 0 bases. Germline V gene lookup returns CDR1 SGHKS and CDR2 YYEKEE (reference sequence). DNA of the CDR3: TGTGCCAGCAGCTTACAGGGGGCTGTGAACACTGAAGCTTTCTTT. It yields the protein CASSLQGAVNTEAFF.

This clone has just a few counts. This sequence joins TRBV3-1 (or the pseudogene TRBV3-2) and TRBJ1-1; D is ambiguous. The CDR3 has 14 amino acids. CDR1 is LGHDT, CDR2 YNNKEL, per germline (reference sequence). The V gene lost 5 bases and the J gene lost 2 bases, with 12 bases spanning the gap. CDR3 region: CASSWNEGNTEAFF. CDR3 sequence (DNA): TGTGCCAGCAGCTGGAACGAGGGAAACACTGAAGCTTTCTTT.

The chain couples TRBV4-1 to TRBJ2-1, with a tentative D call TRBD2 (6 bases). Germline V gene lookup returns CDR1 MGHRA and CDR2 YSYEKL. This CDR3 is built from 13 residues. The germline V and J ends were trimmed by 0 bases and 15 bases, with 15 bases remaining between them. DNA for the CDR3: TGCGCCAGCAGCCAAGATGAGCGGGCAGTAAGGTTCTTC. It translates to CASSQDERAVRFF.

The chain is built from TRBV2 and TRBJ1-2; 8 positions match TRBD1. The CDR3 contains 12 residues. The V segment lost 11 bases and the J segment 2 bases; nucleotides outside the gene matches: 4. Germline lookup yields CDR1 SNHLY and CDR2 FYNNEI. Here the CDR3 DNA reads TGTGCCGGGGGACAGGAGAACTATGGCTACACCTTC. It encodes CAGGQENYGYTF.